The entry that follows covers one TCR beta chain sequence. These data are taken from a study of blood T cell repertoires in COVID-19. Study at large: Donors in the United States, Italy and Spain gave samples during acute or convalescent COVID-19. T cells, B-cell-depleted T cells, or PBMCs provided the cDNA or gDNA that served as material.

Seattle's cohort entered during active infection and was followed longitudinally. Under the authors' procedure: Amplification of reference gene primers was used by the study to estimate nucleated cell counts. Assay used: immunoSEQ multiplex PCR; TCRdb lists only in-frame clones, some missing. That table is the source of V, J and clone size, and D and trimming were worked out from the DNA. The table includes about 300,000 clones, roughly 84% detected once. This CDR3 contains 16 residues. Looked up from germline, CDR1 is KGHDR and CDR2 is SFDVKD. Trimming took 3 bases from V and 3 from J; bases not matched to a gene: 4.

V is TRBV24-1 and J is TRBJ2-1; 10 bases align to TRBD2. The sequence was collected from a human donor with COVID-19, enrolled during active disease. The donor label of this sample is uncertain. The sample consisted of peripheral blood. The CDR3 spells CATSDAAGGSYNEQFF. The DNA for the CDR3 is TGTGCCACCAGTGATGCAGCGGGAGGGAGCTACAATGAGCAGTTCTTC.